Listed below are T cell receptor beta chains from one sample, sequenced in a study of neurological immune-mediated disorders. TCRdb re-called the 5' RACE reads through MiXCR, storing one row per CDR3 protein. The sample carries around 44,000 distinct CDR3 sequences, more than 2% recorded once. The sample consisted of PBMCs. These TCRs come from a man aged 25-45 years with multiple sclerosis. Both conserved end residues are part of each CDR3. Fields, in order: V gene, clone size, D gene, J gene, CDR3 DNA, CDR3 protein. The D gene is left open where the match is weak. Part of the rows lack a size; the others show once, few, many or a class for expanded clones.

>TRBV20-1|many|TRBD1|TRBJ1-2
TGCAGTGCTAGAGAACAGGGGGCGGGCTATGGCTACACCTTC
CSAREQGAGYGYTF
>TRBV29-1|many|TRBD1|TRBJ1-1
TGCAGCGTTCGAGGACAGGGAGTAGGTGGGACTGAAGCTTTCTTT
CSVRGQGVGGTEAFF
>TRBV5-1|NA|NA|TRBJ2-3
TGCGCCAGCACCGAGCCTAGCACAGATACGCAGTATTTT
CASTEPSTDTQYF
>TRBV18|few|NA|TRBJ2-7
TGTGCCAGCTCACCACGAGGGGGGGAGACGTACTTC
CASSPRGGETYF
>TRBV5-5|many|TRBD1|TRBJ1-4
TGTGCCAGCAGCCGTTTGGCAGGGGGTGAAAAACTGTTTTTT
CASSRLAGGEKLFF
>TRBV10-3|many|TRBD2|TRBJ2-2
TGTGCCATCAGTCGGACTAGCGGCAACACCGGGGAGCTGTTTTTT
CAISRTSGNTGELFF
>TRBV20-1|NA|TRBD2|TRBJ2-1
TGCAGTGCTAGAGAGCCACTAGCGGGGTCCTACAATGAGCAGTTCTTC
CSAREPLAGSYNEQFF
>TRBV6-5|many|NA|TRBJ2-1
TGTGCCAGCAGCCGAACACAAAGCTCCTACAATGAGCAGTTCTTC
CASSRTQSSYNEQFF
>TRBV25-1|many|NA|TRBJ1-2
TGTGCCAGCAGTGATCGGGGGCATGGCTACACCTTC
CASSDRGHGYTF
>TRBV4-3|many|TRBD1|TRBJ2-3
TGCGCCAGCAGCCGAGGACAGGGTGAGGCAGATACGCAGTATTTT
CASSRGQGEADTQYF
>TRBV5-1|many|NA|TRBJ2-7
TGCGCCAGCAGTGGGCAGGGTTACTACGAGCAGTACTTC
CASSGQGYYEQYF
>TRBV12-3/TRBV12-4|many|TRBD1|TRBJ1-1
TGTGCCAGCAGAACAGGGGGAATGAACACTGAAGCTTTCTTT
CASRTGGMNTEAFF
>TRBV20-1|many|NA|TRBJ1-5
TGCAGCGGGAAGGGGGGGGATAGCAATCAGCCCCAGCATTTT
CSGKGGDSNQPQHF
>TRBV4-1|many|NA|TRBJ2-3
TGCGCCAGCAGCCAAGAACGGGGCAGGGAGGCAGATACGCAGTATTTT
CASSQERGREADTQYF
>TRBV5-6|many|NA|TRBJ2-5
TGTGCCAGCAGCTCTCCGGGACTGGGCCAAGAGACCCAGTACTTC
CASSSPGLGQETQYF
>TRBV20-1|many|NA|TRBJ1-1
TGCAGTGCCACCACACGCTTGAGGAATGAAGCTTTCTTT
CSATTRLRNEAFF
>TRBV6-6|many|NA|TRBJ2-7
TGTGCCAGCAACACCTGGGACGGCAACGAGCAGTACTTC
CASNTWDGNEQYF
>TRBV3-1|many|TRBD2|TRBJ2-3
TGTGCCAGCAGCTTAGCGGGAGGGCCTAAAGGAGATACGCAGTATTTT
CASSLAGGPKGDTQYF
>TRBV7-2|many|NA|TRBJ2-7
TGTGCCAGCAGCTTAGATCGAGTATCCTACGAGCAGTACTTC
CASSLDRVSYEQYF
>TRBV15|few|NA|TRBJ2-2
TGTGCCACCAGCAGAAATACCCGGACGCTCACCGGGGAGCTGTTTTTT
CATSRNTRTLTGELFF
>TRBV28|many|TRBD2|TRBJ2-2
TGTGCCAGCAGTTTACTAGCGGGAGATCGAGACACCGGGGAGCTGTTTTTT
CASSLLAGDRDTGELFF
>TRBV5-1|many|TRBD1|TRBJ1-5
TGCGCCAGCAGGTCTGGACAGGGCCCAGGACAGCCCCAGCATTTT
CASRSGQGPGQPQHF
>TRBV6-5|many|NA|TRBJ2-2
TGTGCCAGCACTCGGGCTCGTGGCACCGGGGAGCTGTTTTTT
CASTRARGTGELFF
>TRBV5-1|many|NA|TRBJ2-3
TGCGCCAGCAGCCAAACAGATACGCAGTATTTT
CASSQTDTQYF
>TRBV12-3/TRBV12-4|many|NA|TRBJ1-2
TGTGCCAGCAGTTCCCAGGAGTTCTATGGCTACACCTTC
CASSSQEFYGYTF
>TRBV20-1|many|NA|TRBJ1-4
TGCAGTGCTTACCCGCCGTCAACTAATGAAAAACTGTTTTTT
CSAYPPSTNEKLFF
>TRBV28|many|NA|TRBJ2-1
TGTGCCAGCAGTCCTGGGACTTCCTTCAATGAGCAGTTCTTC
CASSPGTSFNEQFF
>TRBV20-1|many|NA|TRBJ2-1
TGCAGTGCTAGACGGGAAAATGAGCAGTTCTTC
CSARRENEQFF
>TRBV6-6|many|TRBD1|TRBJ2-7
TGTGCCAGCAGACCCCCGGGACAGGGGGCCTACGAGCAGTACTTC
CASRPPGQGAYEQYF
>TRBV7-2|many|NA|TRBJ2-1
TGTGCCAGCAGCTTGACCGGGTTCGAGCAGTTCTTC
CASSLTGFEQFF
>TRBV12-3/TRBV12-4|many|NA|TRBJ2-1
TGTGCCAGCAGTTTAGCGGGGGGTCGGTTCTTC
CASSLAGGRFF
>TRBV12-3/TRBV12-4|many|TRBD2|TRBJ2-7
TGTGCCAGCAAGGGGGGCCTAGCGGGAGAGTTGGGCTACGAGCAGTACTTC
CASKGGLAGELGYEQYF
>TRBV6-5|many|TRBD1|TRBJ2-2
TGTGCCAGCTTCTCCCGGACAGGGGGAACCGGGGAGCTGTTTTTT
CASFSRTGGTGELFF
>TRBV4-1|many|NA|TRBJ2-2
TGCGCCAGCAGCCAGGGATTTATGGGGACCGGGGAGCTGTTTTTT
CASSQGFMGTGELFF
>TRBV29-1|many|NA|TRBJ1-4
TGCAGCGTTGAAGATATCGGAAATGAAAAACTGTTTTTT
CSVEDIGNEKLFF
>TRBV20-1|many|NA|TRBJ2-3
TGCAGTGCTAGAGGGCCTGACCCAGATACGCAGTATTTT
CSARGPDPDTQYF
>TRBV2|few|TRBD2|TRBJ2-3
TGTGCCAGCAGTGCCCTAGCGGGGGGGCCAGATACGCAGTATTTT
CASSALAGGPDTQYF
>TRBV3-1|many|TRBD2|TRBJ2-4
TGTGCCAGCAGCCAAGTCCGACTAGCGGGAGGTCGGGCCAAAAACATTCAGTACTTC
CASSQVRLAGGRAKNIQYF
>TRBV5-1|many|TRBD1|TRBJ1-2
TGCGCCAGCAGCTGGGGACAGGGGAACCCGTATGGCTACACCTTC
CASSWGQGNPYGYTF
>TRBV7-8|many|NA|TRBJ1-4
TGTGCCAGCAGCTTAGATAGTTGGAGCGTGATGAGGGATGAAAAACTGTTTTTT
CASSLDSWSVMRDEKLFF
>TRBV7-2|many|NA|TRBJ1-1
TGTGCCAGCAGCTTTCGGGCAGCCTGGAACACTGAAGCTTTCTTT
CASSFRAAWNTEAFF
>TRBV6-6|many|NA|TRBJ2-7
TGTGCCAGCAGCCGCGGTGACGTTTACGAGCAGTACTTC
CASSRGDVYEQYF
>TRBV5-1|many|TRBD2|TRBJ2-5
TGCGCCGGTAGCGGGAGTCCTCAGGAGACCCAGTACTTC
CAGSGSPQETQYF
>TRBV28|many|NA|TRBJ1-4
TGTGCCAGCAGTTCCCCCCAGGATTTAGCAACTAATGAAAAACTGTTTTTT
CASSSPQDLATNEKLFF
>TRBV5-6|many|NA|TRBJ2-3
TGTGCCAGCAGCCCCAGGGTGGGGGAAACGCAGTATTTT
CASSPRVGETQYF
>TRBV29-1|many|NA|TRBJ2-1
TGCAGCGTCCCCACTTTAGCGCAACCTTACAATGAGCAGTTCTTC
CSVPTLAQPYNEQFF
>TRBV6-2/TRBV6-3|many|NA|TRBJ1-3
TGTGCCGCCTCGCGGGGCTACTCTGGAAACACCATATATTTT
CAASRGYSGNTIYF
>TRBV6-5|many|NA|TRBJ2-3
TGTGCCAGCACGAATAGAGATACGCAGTATTTT
CASTNRDTQYF
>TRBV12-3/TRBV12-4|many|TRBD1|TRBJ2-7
TGTGCCAGCGGCCGGACAGGGAATCACGAGCAGTACTTC
CASGRTGNHEQYF
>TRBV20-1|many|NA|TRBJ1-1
TGCAGTGCTAGAGATCGGGGAAGGAACACTGAAGCTTTCTTT
CSARDRGRNTEAFF
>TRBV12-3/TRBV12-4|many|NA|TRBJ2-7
TGTGCCAGCAGTTTCCGAGGCGGGATTTTCGAGCAGTACTTC
CASSFRGGIFEQYF
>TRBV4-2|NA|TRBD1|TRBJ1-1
TGTGCCAGCAGGACAGGGGCGATGAACACTGAAGCTTTCTTT
CASRTGAMNTEAFF
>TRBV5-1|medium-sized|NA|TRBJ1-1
TGCGCCAGCAGGGGTAGCGGTGGGTTCGACGGACCGAACACTGAAGCTTTCTTT
CASRGSGGFDGPNTEAFF
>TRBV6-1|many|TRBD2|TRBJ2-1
TGTGCCAGCAGCGGGAGGGTGAATGAGCAGTTCTTC
CASSGRVNEQFF
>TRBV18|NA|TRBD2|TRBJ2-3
TGTGCCAGCTCACCACTAGCGGGAGGTACAGATACGCAGTATTTT
CASSPLAGGTDTQYF
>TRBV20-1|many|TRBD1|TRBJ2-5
TGCAGTGCAAAAAAGGGACAGGGGAGGAAAGAGACCCAGTACTTC
CSAKKGQGRKETQYF
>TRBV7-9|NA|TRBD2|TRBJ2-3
TGTGCCAGCAGCCCACCCGGGACTAGCGGGATTTTCGGGGATACGCAGTATTTT
CASSPPGTSGIFGDTQYF
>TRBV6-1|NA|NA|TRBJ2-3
TGTGCCAGCAGTGAATTGGCAGATACGCAGTATTTT
CASSELADTQYF
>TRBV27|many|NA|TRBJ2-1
TGTGCCAGCAGGGACTTTAGGGAACTGACGGAGCAGTTCTTC
CASRDFRELTEQFF
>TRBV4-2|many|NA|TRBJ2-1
TGTGCCAGCAGCCCCATCGAGGGGGGGCTCTACAATGAGCAGTTCTTC
CASSPIEGGLYNEQFF